Listed below are T cell receptor beta chains from one sample, sequenced in a study of blood T cell repertoires in COVID-19. Libraries were prepared by immunoSEQ multiplex PCR; TCRdb keeps only in-frame clonotypes and omits some of them. The table includes just under 60,000 clones, 88% detected once. The material sequenced was peripheral blood. These receptors all come from a man aged 60 to 75 with acute or convalescent COVID-19. Each CDR3 is given with its conserved first and last residue. A D gene is named only where the DNA matches it firmly. Part of the rows lack a size; the others show once, few, many or a class for expanded clones.

abundance: .; d_gene: TRBD2; j_gene: TRBJ2-1; v_gene: TRBV12-3/TRBV12-4; CDR3aa: CASRRGAGDEQFF; CDR3nt: TGTGCCAGCAGACGAGGGGCGGGAGACGAGCAGTTCTTC
abundance: .; d_gene: TRBD1; j_gene: TRBJ1-5; v_gene: TRBV28; CDR3aa: CASSQGQGTDQPQHF; CDR3nt: TGTGCCAGCAGCCAGGGACAGGGCACGGATCAGCCCCAGCATTTT
abundance: .; d_gene: TRBD1; j_gene: TRBJ1-1; v_gene: TRBV19; CDR3aa: CASSITGDTEAFF; CDR3nt: TGTGCCAGTAGTATCACAGGGGATACTGAAGCTTTCTTT
abundance: once; d_gene: .; j_gene: TRBJ2-5; v_gene: TRBV20-1; CDR3aa: CSARNWDSQYF; CDR3nt: TGCAGTGCTAGAAATTGGGACTCCCAGTACTTC
abundance: .; d_gene: .; j_gene: TRBJ2-3; v_gene: TRBV2; CDR3aa: CASTRARPNTDTQYF; CDR3nt: TGTGCCAGCACCAGGGCAAGACCTAACACAGATACGCAGTATTTT
abundance: .; d_gene: TRBD1; j_gene: TRBJ2-7; v_gene: TRBV11-3; CDR3aa: CASSQGQGSSYEQYF; CDR3nt: TGTGCCAGCAGCCAGGGACAGGGGAGCTCCTACGAGCAGTACTTC
abundance: .; d_gene: TRBD1; j_gene: TRBJ1-1; v_gene: TRBV5-5; CDR3aa: CASSSPGQGDTEAFF; CDR3nt: TGTGCCAGCAGCTCCCCGGGACAGGGCGACACTGAAGCTTTCTTT
abundance: .; d_gene: .; j_gene: TRBJ2-5; v_gene: TRBV6-2/TRBV6-3; CDR3aa: CASSPEGLGRKTQYF; CDR3nt: TGTGCCAGCAGCCCGGAGGGGCTGGGACGTAAGACCCAGTACTTC
abundance: .; d_gene: .; j_gene: TRBJ1-1; v_gene: TRBV28; CDR3aa: CASTYRVITEAFF; CDR3nt: TGTGCCAGCACCTACAGGGTTATCACTGAAGCTTTCTTT
abundance: .; d_gene: TRBD2; j_gene: TRBJ2-1; v_gene: TRBV19; CDR3aa: CASRRTSAGGREGEQFF; CDR3nt: TGTGCCAGTAGACGAACCTCCGCCGGAGGGAGGGAGGGTGAGCAGTTCTTC
abundance: .; d_gene: TRBD2; j_gene: TRBJ2-1; v_gene: TRBV29-1; CDR3aa: CSVRVAGGPSGNEQFF; CDR3nt: TGCAGCGTCAGGGTAGCGGGAGGGCCCTCGGGGAATGAGCAGTTCTTC
abundance: .; d_gene: TRBD2; j_gene: TRBJ2-5; v_gene: TRBV23-1; CDR3aa: CASSGTSGSWTQYF; CDR3nt: TGCGCCAGCAGTGGGACTAGCGGCAGTTGGACCCAGTACTTC
abundance: .; d_gene: TRBD2; j_gene: TRBJ2-4; v_gene: TRBV6-5; CDR3aa: CASSPWAGEAYF; CDR3nt: TGTGCCAGCAGCCCCTGGGCGGGGGAGGCGTACTTC
abundance: .; d_gene: .; j_gene: TRBJ2-2; v_gene: TRBV19; CDR3aa: CATPSSGESLPGELFF; CDR3nt: TGTGCCACCCCGAGTAGCGGTGAAAGTCTCCCCGGGGAGCTGTTTTTT
abundance: .; d_gene: .; j_gene: TRBJ2-7; v_gene: TRBV10-3; CDR3aa: CAISVDSYEQYF; CDR3nt: TGTGCCATCAGTGTAGACAGCTACGAGCAGTACTTC
abundance: .; d_gene: .; j_gene: TRBJ2-7; v_gene: TRBV27; CDR3aa: CASSLGGTVHEQYF; CDR3nt: TGTGCCAGCAGTTTAGGGGGGACCGTCCACGAGCAGTACTTC
abundance: .; d_gene: .; j_gene: TRBJ1-5; v_gene: TRBV2; CDR3aa: CASKEAVDQPQHF; CDR3nt: TGTGCCAGCAAGGAGGCGGTGGATCAGCCCCAGCATTTT
abundance: .; d_gene: .; j_gene: TRBJ2-3; v_gene: TRBV4-1; CDR3aa: CASSQDMLAPSTDTQYF; CDR3nt: TGCGCCAGCAGCCAAGATATGCTAGCGCCTAGCACAGATACGCAGTATTTT
abundance: few; d_gene: .; j_gene: TRBJ1-4; v_gene: TRBV3-1/TRBV3-2; CDR3aa: CASSQGGPYEKLFF; CDR3nt: TGTGCCAGCAGCCAAGGGGGGCCATATGAAAAACTGTTTTTT
abundance: .; d_gene: .; j_gene: TRBJ2-7; v_gene: TRBV5-5; CDR3aa: CASSLVLLTYEQYF; CDR3nt: TGTGCCAGCAGCTTGGTACTACTTACCTACGAGCAGTACTTC
abundance: few; d_gene: TRBD1; j_gene: TRBJ1-5; v_gene: TRBV24-1; CDR3aa: CATSESGTGLNQPQHF; CDR3nt: TGTGCCACCAGTGAATCCGGGACAGGCCTCAATCAGCCCCAGCATTTT
abundance: .; d_gene: .; j_gene: TRBJ2-7; v_gene: TRBV30; CDR3aa: CAWSVGGEQYF; CDR3nt: TGTGCCTGGAGTGTAGGCGGCGAGCAGTACTTC
abundance: .; d_gene: TRBD2; j_gene: TRBJ2-1; v_gene: TRBV7-2; CDR3aa: CASSLAPLAVYNEQFF; CDR3nt: TGTGCCAGCAGCTTAGCCCCACTAGCGGTTTACAATGAGCAGTTCTTC
abundance: .; d_gene: TRBD1; j_gene: TRBJ2-7; v_gene: TRBV7-6; CDR3aa: CASSLGRTGRVSSYEQYF; CDR3nt: TGTGCCAGCAGCTTAGGTCGGACAGGGCGGGTCAGCTCCTACGAGCAGTACTTC
abundance: few; d_gene: TRBD2; j_gene: TRBJ2-7; v_gene: TRBV4-1; CDR3aa: CASSQGGKVAGLSSYEQYF; CDR3nt: TGCGCCAGCAGCCAGGGAGGGAAGGTAGCGGGTCTATCGTCCTACGAGCAGTACTTC
abundance: .; d_gene: .; j_gene: TRBJ2-5; v_gene: TRBV28; CDR3aa: CASSFLAGDVTQYF; CDR3nt: TGTGCCAGCAGTTTCCTAGCCGGAGATGTGACCCAGTACTTC